The 5 T cell receptor beta chains below were found in one sample sequenced in a study of T-cell memory formation after mild COVID-19. TCRdb used MiXCR to reprocess the 5' RACE reads, holding one entry per CDR3 protein. The sample lists hundreds of thousands of distinct CDR3 sequences; 23% were seen once. Sequencing was done on a sample of PBMCs or a T cell subset sorted from them (not recorded which). The receptors were gathered from an adult woman who had mild COVID-19 (a few samples of this study predate the infection). Cell type and time point are not known.

V and J are TRBV6-1 and TRBJ2-1; no reliable D call. Trimming took off 3 bases at V and 9 bases at J, with 6 bases between the two ends. This CDR3 is built from 11 residues. Germline V gene lookup returns CDR1 MNHNS and CDR2 SASEGT. CDR3 in DNA: TGTGCCAGCAGTGAGGGTTCTGAGCAGTTCTTC. This codes for CASSEGSEQFF.

Only a few counts were recorded for this clonotype. The CDR3 DNA follows: TGCAGTGCAAAACAGGGGTACACTGAAGCTTTCTTT. It yields the protein CSAKQGYTEAFF. The chain employs TRBV20-1 and TRBJ1-1; 7 bases match TRBD1. This CDR3 has 12 amino acids. Germline CDR1 DFQATT, CDR2 SNEGSKA (reference sequence). Trimming removed 6 bases from V and 3 bases from J; junction bases left unmatched: 4.

V gene TRBV20-1 combines with J gene TRBJ2-4; 7 bases agree with TRBD1. Germline trimming cut 1 base from V and 8 bases from J; bases unmatched to any gene: 5. The length of the CDR3 is 13 residues. The germline gives CDR1 DFQATT, CDR2 SNEGSKA (reference sequence). The CDR3 nucleotides read TGCAGTGCTAGAGGAGACAGGGTCGACATTCAGTACTTC. Its protein product is CSARGDRVDIQYF.

The chain carries TRBV12-3 or TRBV12-4 and TRBJ2-5; 9 bases are shared with TRBD2. The CDR3 length is 15 residues. V was pared by 7 bases and J by 4 bases, with 10 bases of the junction left unmatched. The DNA for the CDR3 is TGTGCCAGCAATCTTAGCGGGAGCCGGGGAGAGACCCAGTACTTC. It codes for CASNLSGSRGETQYF.

A few counts support this clonotype. The genes are TRBV7-9 and TRBJ2-3; no definite D call. The V gene's germline CDR1 is SEHNR and CDR2 FQNEAQ (reference sequence). The V end lost 1 base, the J end lost 0 bases, and 8 bases lay between the germline ends. CDR3 length equals 15 residues. CDR3 DNA: TGTGCCAGCAGCTTAGGGTCGGATAGCACAGATACGCAGTATTTT. This sequence encodes CASSLGSDSTDTQYF.